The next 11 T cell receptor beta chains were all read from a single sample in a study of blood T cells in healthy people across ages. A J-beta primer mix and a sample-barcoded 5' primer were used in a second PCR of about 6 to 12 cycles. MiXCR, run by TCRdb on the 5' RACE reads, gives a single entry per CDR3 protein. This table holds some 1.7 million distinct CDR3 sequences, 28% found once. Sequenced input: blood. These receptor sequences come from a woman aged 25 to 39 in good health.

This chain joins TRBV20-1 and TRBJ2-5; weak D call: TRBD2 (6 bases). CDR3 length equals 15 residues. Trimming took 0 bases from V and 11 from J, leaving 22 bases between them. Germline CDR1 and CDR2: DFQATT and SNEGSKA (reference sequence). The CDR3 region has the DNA TGCAGTGCTAGAGATACGGGGACTTACCTGAATGAGCAGTACTTC. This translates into CSARDTGTYLNEQYF.

The CDR3 bases are TGTGCCAGCAGTCCCAGGGTGATCACCGGGGAGCTGTTTTTT. Its translation: CASSPRVITGELFF. V usage is TRBV12-3 or TRBV12-4 and J usage is TRBJ2-2; maybe TRBD1 (5 bases). The ends were cut back, 5 bases at V and 4 bases at J, with 11 bases in the middle. The CDR3 spans 14 residues.

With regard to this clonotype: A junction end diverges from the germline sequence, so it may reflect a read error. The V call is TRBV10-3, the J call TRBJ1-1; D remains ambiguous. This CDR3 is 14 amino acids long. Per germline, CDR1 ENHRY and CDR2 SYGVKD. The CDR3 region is CVISESYGNTEAFF. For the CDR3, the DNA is TGTGTCATCAGTGAGTCGTACGGGAACACTGAAGCTTTCTTT.

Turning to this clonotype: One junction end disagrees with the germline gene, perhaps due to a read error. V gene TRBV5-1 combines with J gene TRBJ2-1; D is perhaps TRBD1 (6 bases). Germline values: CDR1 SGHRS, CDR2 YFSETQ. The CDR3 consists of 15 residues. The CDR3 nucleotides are TGCGCCAGCAGCTTGGGGTGGACAGCCTACAATGGGCAGTTCTTC. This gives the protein CASSLGWTAYNGQFF.

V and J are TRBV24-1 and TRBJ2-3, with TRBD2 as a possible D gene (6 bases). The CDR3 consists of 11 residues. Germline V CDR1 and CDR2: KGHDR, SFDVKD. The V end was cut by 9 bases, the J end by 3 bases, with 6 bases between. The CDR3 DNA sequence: TGTGCCACCGGGACTACAGATACGCAGTATTTT. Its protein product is CATGTTDTQYF.

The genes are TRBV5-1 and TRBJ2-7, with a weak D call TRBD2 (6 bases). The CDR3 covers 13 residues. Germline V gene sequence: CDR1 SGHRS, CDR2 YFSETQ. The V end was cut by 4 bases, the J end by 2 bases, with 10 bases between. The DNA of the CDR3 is TGCGCCAGCAGCCTGCGGGACCCCTACGAGCAGTACTTC. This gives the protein CASSLRDPYEQYF.

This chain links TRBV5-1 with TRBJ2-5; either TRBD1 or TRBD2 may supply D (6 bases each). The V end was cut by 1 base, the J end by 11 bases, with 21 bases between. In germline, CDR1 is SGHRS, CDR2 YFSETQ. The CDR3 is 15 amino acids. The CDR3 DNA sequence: TGCGCCAGCAGCTTGCAAACAGGGAGGTACAATGAGCAGTACTTC. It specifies CASSLQTGRYNEQYF.

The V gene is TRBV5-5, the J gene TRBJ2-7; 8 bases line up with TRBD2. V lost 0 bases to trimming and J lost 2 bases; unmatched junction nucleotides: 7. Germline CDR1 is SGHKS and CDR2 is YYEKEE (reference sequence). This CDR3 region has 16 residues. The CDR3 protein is CASSLAWSGGTYEQYF. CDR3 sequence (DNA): TGTGCCAGCAGCTTGGCCTGGTCGGGGGGGACCTACGAGCAGTACTTC.

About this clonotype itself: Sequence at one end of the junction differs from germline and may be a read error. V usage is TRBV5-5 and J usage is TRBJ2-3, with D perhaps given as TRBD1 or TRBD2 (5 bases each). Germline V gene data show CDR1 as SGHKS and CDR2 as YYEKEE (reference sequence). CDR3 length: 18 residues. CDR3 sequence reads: CANSLAVPGPGSTDTQYF. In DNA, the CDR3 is TGTGCCAACAGCTTGGCTGTCCCGGGGCCGGGGTCGACAGATACGCAGTATTTT.

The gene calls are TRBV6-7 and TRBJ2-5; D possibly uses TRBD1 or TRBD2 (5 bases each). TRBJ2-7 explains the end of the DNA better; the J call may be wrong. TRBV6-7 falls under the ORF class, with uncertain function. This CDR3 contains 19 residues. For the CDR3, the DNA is TGTGCCAGCAGTTACTCAGGCAGGTGGGTCGGGACCACTGCCTGCGAGCAGTACTTC. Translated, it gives CASSYSGRWVGTTACEQYF.

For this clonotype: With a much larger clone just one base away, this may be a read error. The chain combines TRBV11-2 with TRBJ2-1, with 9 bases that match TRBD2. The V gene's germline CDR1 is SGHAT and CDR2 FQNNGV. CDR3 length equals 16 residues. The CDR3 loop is CVSTRLADSSYNEQFF. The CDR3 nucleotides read TGTGTCAGCACCAGACTAGCGGATAGCTCCTACAATGAGCAGTTCTTC.